This T cell receptor beta chain was identified during a study of CD8 T cells in ankylosing spondylitis. This CDR3 is built from 15 residues. Trimming took off 3 bases at V and 9 bases at J, with 18 bases between the two ends. Turning to this clonotype: As yet, its antigen is unknown.

TCRdb re-called the 5' RACE reads with MiXCR, one entry per CDR3 protein. The sample yields a few hundred thousand distinct CDR3 sequences, more than 20% seen once. General study results and limits: Seemingly characteristic of ankylosing spondylitis blood was a TCR beta motif consisting of about 8 highly homologous variants.

The chain is built from TRBV12-3 or TRBV12-4 and TRBJ2-1; a weak D match, TRBD2 (6 bases). This TCR derives from a female donor with ankylosing spondylitis or in good health (not recorded which). Source material: blood, either unsorted or a sorted T cell fraction (not recorded which). The CDR3 loop is CASSFTGGAASEQFF. CDR3 in DNA: TGTGCCAGCAGTTTTACTGGAGGGGCGGCAAGTGAGCAGTTCTTC.